The rows below give T cell receptor beta chains drawn from one sample of a study of early T cells in non-severe SARS-CoV-2 infection. Using its own MiXCR run on the 5' RACE reads, TCRdb lists one record per CDR3 protein. This sample has approximately 77,000 distinct CDR3 sequences; 10% to 15% occur once, and the top ten carry about 14%. The material sequenced was whole blood, taken at baseline. Receptors were obtained from an adult who was a healthcare worker with PCR-confirmed SARS-CoV-2 infection or an uninfected control (not recorded which). The donor label of this sample is uncertain. Each CDR3 is given with its conserved first and last residue. The D gene is left open where the match is weak. Only some rows state a clone size, as once, few, many or a class for expanded clones.

j_call: TRBJ1-1
clone_size: many
v_call: TRBV5-6
d_call: NA
cdr3_aa: CASSLFPGAREAFF
cdr3_nt: TGTGCCAGCAGCTTATTTCCGGGAGCCCGTGAAGCTTTCTTT

j_call: TRBJ1-4
clone_size: many
v_call: TRBV18
d_call: NA
cdr3_aa: CASSPGLNEKLFF
cdr3_nt: TGTGCCAGCTCACCTGGGTTGAACGAAAAACTGTTTTTT

j_call: TRBJ1-2
clone_size: few
v_call: TRBV6-6
d_call: TRBD1
cdr3_aa: CASIRTGQTSGLTF
cdr3_nt: TGTGCCAGCATTAGGACAGGCCAGACCTCTGGGCTCACCTTC

j_call: TRBJ2-6
clone_size: few
v_call: TRBV4-3
d_call: NA
cdr3_aa: CASSQVWRANPSGANVLTF
cdr3_nt: TGCGCCAGCAGCCAAGTGTGGAGGGCTAATCCCTCTGGGGCCAACGTCCTGACTTTC

j_call: TRBJ2-7
clone_size: few
v_call: TRBV27
d_call: NA
cdr3_aa: CASSSILSSYEQYF
cdr3_nt: TGTGCCAGCAGTTCGATCTTGTCCTCCTACGAGCAGTACTTC

j_call: TRBJ2-2
clone_size: NA
v_call: TRBV5-4
d_call: NA
cdr3_aa: CASSHNPKPGELFF
cdr3_nt: TGTGCCAGCAGCCACAACCCCAAGCCCGGGGAGCTGTTTTTT

j_call: TRBJ1-6
clone_size: many
v_call: TRBV10-3
d_call: TRBD1
cdr3_aa: CAIGQGHSPLHF
cdr3_nt: TGTGCCATCGGACAGGGGCATTCACCCCTCCACTTT

j_call: TRBJ1-2
clone_size: few
v_call: TRBV12-3/TRBV12-4
d_call: NA
cdr3_aa: CASIQSPLGYGYTF
cdr3_nt: TGTGCCAGCATCCAATCCCCCCTCGGCTATGGCTACACCTTC

j_call: TRBJ2-1
clone_size: few
v_call: TRBV11-2
d_call: NA
cdr3_aa: CASSFEGSSPEQFF
cdr3_nt: TGTGCCAGCAGCTTCGAGGGATCGTCCCCTGAGCAGTTCTTC

j_call: TRBJ1-3
clone_size: few
v_call: TRBV30
d_call: NA
cdr3_aa: CAWRIFSGNTIYF
cdr3_nt: TGTGCCTGGAGAATCTTCTCTGGAAACACCATATATTTT

j_call: TRBJ2-7
clone_size: NA
v_call: TRBV19
d_call: NA
cdr3_aa: CASSTSAGSTYEQYF
cdr3_nt: TGTGCCAGTTCGACCTCGGCAGGGTCGACATACGAGCAGTACTTC

j_call: TRBJ2-7
clone_size: few
v_call: TRBV4-2
d_call: NA
cdr3_aa: CASSQEGYEQYF
cdr3_nt: TGTGCCAGCAGCCAAGAGGGTTACGAGCAGTACTTC

j_call: TRBJ2-3
clone_size: NA
v_call: TRBV7-2
d_call: NA
cdr3_aa: CASSLVPRGRDTQYF
cdr3_nt: TGTGCCAGCAGCTTAGTTCCCAGGGGTAGAGATACGCAGTATTTT

j_call: TRBJ2-7
clone_size: NA
v_call: TRBV7-7
d_call: NA
cdr3_aa: CASSQNGVGEQYF
cdr3_nt: TGTGCCAGCAGCCAGAACGGGGTAGGGGAGCAGTACTTC

j_call: TRBJ2-1
clone_size: NA
v_call: TRBV9
d_call: NA
cdr3_aa: CASSVASTPNEQFF
cdr3_nt: TGTGCCAGCAGCGTAGCAAGTACTCCCAATGAGCAGTTCTTC

j_call: TRBJ2-1
clone_size: many
v_call: TRBV6-5
d_call: TRBD2
cdr3_aa: CASSYSSGVYNEQFF
cdr3_nt: TGTGCCAGCAGTTACTCTAGCGGGGTATACAATGAGCAGTTCTTC

j_call: TRBJ1-2
clone_size: few
v_call: TRBV20-1
d_call: NA
cdr3_aa: CSARVRTETNYGYTF
cdr3_nt: TGCAGTGCTAGAGTCAGGACGGAGACTAACTATGGCTACACCTTC

j_call: TRBJ1-1
clone_size: NA
v_call: TRBV7-2
d_call: NA
cdr3_aa: CASSSRDTLNTEAFF
cdr3_nt: TGTGCCAGCAGCTCCCGGGACACCCTGAACACTGAAGCTTTCTTT

j_call: TRBJ2-7
clone_size: many
v_call: TRBV20-1
d_call: NA
cdr3_aa: CSARALRSGSANYEQYF
cdr3_nt: TGCAGTGCTAGAGCCTTACGCAGTGGTAGCGCGAACTACGAGCAGTACTTC

j_call: TRBJ1-4
clone_size: NA
v_call: TRBV5-5
d_call: NA
cdr3_aa: CASSKWNRLNEKLFF
cdr3_nt: TGTGCCAGCAGCAAGTGGAACAGGCTTAATGAAAAACTGTTTTTT

j_call: TRBJ2-1
clone_size: NA
v_call: TRBV27
d_call: TRBD2
cdr3_aa: CASSSHLRGVYNEQFF
cdr3_nt: TGTGCCAGCAGTTCCCATCTGCGGGGGGTCTACAATGAGCAGTTCTTC

j_call: TRBJ2-3
clone_size: many
v_call: TRBV27
d_call: TRBD2
cdr3_aa: CASSFVQEVAGGSQYF
cdr3_nt: TGTGCCAGCAGTTTCGTTCAGGAGGTAGCGGGGGGTTCGCAGTATTTT

j_call: TRBJ1-5
clone_size: few
v_call: TRBV21-1
d_call: NA
cdr3_aa: CASTPCGGRNQPQHF
cdr3_nt: TGTGCCAGCACCCCCTGCGGAGGGCGGAATCAGCCCCAGCATTTT

j_call: TRBJ2-7
clone_size: NA
v_call: TRBV27
d_call: NA
cdr3_aa: CASSLSTGSSYEQYF
cdr3_nt: TGTGCCAGCAGTTTATCAACGGGGAGCTCCTACGAGCAGTACTTC